The 11 T cell receptor beta chains below come from one sample, sequenced in a study of T cells in narcolepsy. Profiled with immunoSEQ multiplex PCR; TCRdb holds only in-frame clones, not every one. The table shows fewer than 40,000 clones, with 84% occurring only once. Sequences were obtained from CD45RA- memory CD4+ T cells from PBMCs. Source of these receptors: a human donor with narcolepsy.

This clone has only one observation. This rearrangement joins TRBV7-8 to TRBJ1-2; D is ambiguous. The CDR3 length is 13 residues. The germline V and J ends were trimmed by 5 bases and 2 bases, with 9 bases remaining between them. Germline assignment: CDR1 SGHVS and CDR2 FQNEAQ. The CDR3 DNA follows: TGTGCCAGCAGCCCAGTGGGGAACTATGGCTACACCTTC. Protein product: CASSPVGNYGYTF.

Only a few counts were recorded for this clone. The V gene is TRBV4-2, the J gene TRBJ2-2; TRBD1 or TRBD2 may be the D gene (5 bases each). CDR1 and CDR2 from the germline V gene are LGHNA and YNFKEQ. The CDR3 is 16 residues long. Trimming stripped 4 bases from V and 5 bases from J, with 17 bases between. The CDR3: CASSPAAQGNTGELFF. CDR3 nucleotide sequence: TGTGCCAGCAGCCCAGCGGCGCAGGGTAATACCGGGGAGCTGTTTTTT.

The chain recombines TRBV7-8 with TRBJ2-5; the D is unclear. There are 11 residues in the CDR3. CDR1 is SGHVS, CDR2 FQNEAQ, per germline. Trimming removed 4 bases from V and 5 bases from J, with 5 bases in between. CDR3 nucleotide sequence: TGTGCCAGCAGCTCCTCCGAGACCCAGTACTTC. Translation gives CASSSSETQYF.

The CDR3 here is CASRRQENSPLHF. In DNA form, the CDR3 reads TGTGCCAGCAGAAGACAGGAGAATTCACCCCTCCACTTT. The rearrangement uses TRBV6-4 and TRBJ1-6; possible D gene TRBD1, 6 bases. This CDR3 is 13 amino acids long. The germline V gene has CDR1 MRHNA and CDR2 SNTAGT. Trimming removed 6 bases from V and 7 bases from J, with 10 bases in between.

This sequence joins TRBV5-8 and TRBJ1-2, with D perhaps matching TRBD1 (6 bases). The germline V gene has CDR1 SGHTS and CDR2 YDEGEE. The CDR3 is 11 amino acids. The V gene lost 4 bases and the J gene lost 5 bases, with 6 bases spanning the gap. The CDR3 is CASSQGYGYTF. CDR3 sequence (DNA): TGTGCCAGCAGCCAGGGGTATGGCTACACCTTC.

The CDR3 nucleotides read TGTGCCAGCAGTGAAGAAACAGGGGAGACCTTC. Protein sequence: CASSEETGETF. V is TRBV2 and J is TRBJ1-2, with 7 bases fitting TRBD1. The CDR3 loop spans 11 amino acids. J gave up 14 bases and V 1 base, and 4 bases lay outside the gene matches. Germline-derived CDR1 and CDR2 are SNHLY and FYNNEI.

This chain connects TRBV5-8 to TRBJ2-7; 7 bases fit TRBD1. With V trimmed by 1 base and J by 2 bases, 12 bases remained unmatched. The CDR3 loop spans 17 amino acids. CDR1 is SGHTS and CDR2 is YDEGEE in the germline V gene. The CDR3 nucleotides read TGTGCCAGCAGCTTGCGCACGACAGGGAGAGGGCCCTACGAGCAGTACTTC. This translates into CASSLRTTGRGPYEQYF.

The chain links TRBV2 to TRBJ1-4; D call uncertain. V was clipped by 6 bases and J by 0 bases, with 8 bases between them. This CDR3 comprises 14 residues. Per the germline V gene, CDR1 is SNHLY and CDR2 is FYNNEI. CDR3 in amino acids: CASSNSATNEKLFF. As DNA, the CDR3 is TGTGCCAGCAGCAACAGCGCAACTAATGAAAAACTGTTTTTT.

The sample holds one count of this clone. Germline and junction disagree at one end, which may indicate a read error. Other DNA sequences in this sample translate to the same CDR3. The rearrangement links TRBV2 to TRBJ2-2; TRBD2 matches 12 bases. In germline, CDR1 is SNHLY, CDR2 FYNNEI. The CDR3 is 15 residues long. In nucleotides, the CDR3 is TGCGCCAGTCAAAGACTAGCGGGGGTGATCGGGGAGCTGTTTTTT. This translates into CASQRLAGVIGELFF.

The V and J genes are TRBV5-5 and TRBJ2-5; D is unresolved. The CDR3 is made up of 14 amino acids. V lost 4 bases and J lost 5, with 15 bases in between. CDR1 and CDR2 from the germline V gene are SGHKS and YYEKEE (reference sequence). The CDR3 sequence is CASSPGVGRETQYF. The CDR3 DNA sequence: TGTGCCAGCAGCCCTGGGGTGGGCCGGGAGACCCAGTACTTC.

V gene TRBV5-6 combines with J gene TRBJ2-2; no definite D call. Germline lookup yields CDR1 SGHDT and CDR2 YYEEEE. The CDR3 consists of 14 residues. Between the trimmed V and J ends, which lost 4 bases and 1 base, there was a span of 8 bases. This chain's CDR3 is CASSTGLNTGELFF. As DNA, the CDR3 is TGTGCCAGCAGCACGGGCCTGAACACCGGGGAGCTGTTTTTT.